This T cell receptor beta chain was documented in a study of ipilimumab plus nivolumab after autologous stem cell transplantation. The protocol was immunoSEQ multiplex PCR, while the TCRdb copy is restricted to in-frame clones and leaves out a portion. This sample carries approximately 5,000 clones, about 62% of them seen once, and the ten largest clones take roughly 27%. Trimming took 2 bases from V and 2 from J, leaving 12 bases between them. There are 15 residues in the CDR3. Germline V gives CDR1 SGHVS, CDR2 FNYEAQ. Ipilimumab, 1 mg/kg, started 14 to 28 days after autologous transplant. The sequence derives from a male donor with multiple myeloma. Sequenced here: PBMCs, sampled in a trial of ipilimumab plus nivolumab as post-transplant consolidation. This sequence joins TRBV7-6 and TRBJ1-1; D call uncertain. The CDR3 spells CASSLIEAANTEAFF. The DNA for the CDR3 is TGTGCCAGCAGCTTAATTGAGGCAGCAAACACTGAAGCTTTCTTT.